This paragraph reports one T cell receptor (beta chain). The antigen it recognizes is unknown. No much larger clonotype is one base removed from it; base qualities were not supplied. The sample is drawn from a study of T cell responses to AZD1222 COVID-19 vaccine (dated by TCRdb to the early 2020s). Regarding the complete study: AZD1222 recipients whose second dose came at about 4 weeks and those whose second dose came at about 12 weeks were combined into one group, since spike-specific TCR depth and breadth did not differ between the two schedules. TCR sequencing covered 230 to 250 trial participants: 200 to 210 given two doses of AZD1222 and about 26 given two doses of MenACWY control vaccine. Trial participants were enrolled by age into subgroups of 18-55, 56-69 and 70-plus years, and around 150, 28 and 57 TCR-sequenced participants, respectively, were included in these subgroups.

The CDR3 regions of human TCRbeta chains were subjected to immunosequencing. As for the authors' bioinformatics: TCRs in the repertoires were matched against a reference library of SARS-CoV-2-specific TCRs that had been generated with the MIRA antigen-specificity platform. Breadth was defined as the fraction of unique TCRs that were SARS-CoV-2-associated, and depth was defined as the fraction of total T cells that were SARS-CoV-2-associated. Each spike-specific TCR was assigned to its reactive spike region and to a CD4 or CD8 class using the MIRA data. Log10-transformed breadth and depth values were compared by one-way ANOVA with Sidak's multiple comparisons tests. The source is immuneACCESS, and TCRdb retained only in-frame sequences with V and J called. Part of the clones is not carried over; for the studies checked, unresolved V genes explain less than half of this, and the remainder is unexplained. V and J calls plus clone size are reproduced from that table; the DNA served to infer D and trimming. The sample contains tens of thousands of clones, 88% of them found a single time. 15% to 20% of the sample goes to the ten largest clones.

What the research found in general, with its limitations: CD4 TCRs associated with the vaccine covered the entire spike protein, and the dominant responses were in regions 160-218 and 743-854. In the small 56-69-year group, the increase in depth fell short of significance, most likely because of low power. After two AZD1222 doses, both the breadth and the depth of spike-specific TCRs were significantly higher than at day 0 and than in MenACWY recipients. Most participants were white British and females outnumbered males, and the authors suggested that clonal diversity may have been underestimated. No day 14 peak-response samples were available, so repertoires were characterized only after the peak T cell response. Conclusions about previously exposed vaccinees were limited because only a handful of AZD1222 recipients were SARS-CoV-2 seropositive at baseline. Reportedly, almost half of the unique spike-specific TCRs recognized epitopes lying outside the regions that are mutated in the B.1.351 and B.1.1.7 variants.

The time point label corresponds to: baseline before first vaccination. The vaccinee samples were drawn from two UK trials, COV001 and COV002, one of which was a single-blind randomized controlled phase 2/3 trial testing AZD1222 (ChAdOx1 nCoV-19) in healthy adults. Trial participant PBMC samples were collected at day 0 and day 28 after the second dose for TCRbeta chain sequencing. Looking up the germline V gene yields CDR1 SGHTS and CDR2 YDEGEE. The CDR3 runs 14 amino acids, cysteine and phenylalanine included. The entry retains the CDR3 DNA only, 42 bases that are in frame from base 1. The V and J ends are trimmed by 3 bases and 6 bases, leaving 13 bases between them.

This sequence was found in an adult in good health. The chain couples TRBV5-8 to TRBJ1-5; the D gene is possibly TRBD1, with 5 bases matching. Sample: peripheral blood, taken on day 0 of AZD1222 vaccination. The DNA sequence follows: TGTGCCAGCAGCTGGGGGGGACGGGGTCAGCCCCAGCATTTT. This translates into CASSWGGRGQPQHF.